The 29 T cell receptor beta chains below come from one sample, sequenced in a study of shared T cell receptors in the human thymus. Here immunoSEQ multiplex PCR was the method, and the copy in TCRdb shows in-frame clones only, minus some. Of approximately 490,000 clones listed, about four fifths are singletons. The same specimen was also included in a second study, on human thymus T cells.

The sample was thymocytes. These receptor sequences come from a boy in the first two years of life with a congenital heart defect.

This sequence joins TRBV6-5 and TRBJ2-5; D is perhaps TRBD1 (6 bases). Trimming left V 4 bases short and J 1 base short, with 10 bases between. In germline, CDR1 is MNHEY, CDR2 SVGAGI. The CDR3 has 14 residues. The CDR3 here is CASSSGDGQETQYF. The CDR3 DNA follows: TGTGCCAGCAGTTCAGGGGACGGCCAAGAGACCCAGTACTTC.

The CDR3 protein is CASSQGPGELFF. The DNA for the CDR3 is TGTGCCAGCAGTCAGGGGCCCGGGGAGCTGTTTTTT. The V call is TRBV28, the J call TRBJ2-2, with a possible D match to TRBD1 (6 bases). Trimming left V 5 bases short and J 6 bases short, with 7 bases between. CDR3 size: 12 residues. Per the germline V gene, CDR1 is MDHEN and CDR2 is SYDVKM.

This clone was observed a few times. The DNA of the CDR3 is TGTGCCAGCAGACGACTAGAAGGAGAGCTCGAGCAGTACTTC. Its protein is CASRRLEGELEQYF. The J gene is TRBJ2-7, the V gene TRBV6-5; perhaps TRBD2 as D (6 bases). The CDR3 runs 14 residues. Trimming removed 6 bases at V and 6 bases at J, with 18 bases between. Germline CDR1 and CDR2: MNHEY and SVGAGI.

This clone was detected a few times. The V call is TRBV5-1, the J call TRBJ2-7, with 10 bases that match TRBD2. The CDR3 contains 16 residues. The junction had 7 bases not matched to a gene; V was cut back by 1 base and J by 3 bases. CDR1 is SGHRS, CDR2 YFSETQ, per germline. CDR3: CASSLQLAGRIYEQYF. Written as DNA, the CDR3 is TGCGCCAGCAGCTTGCAACTAGCGGGACGAATCTACGAGCAGTACTTC.

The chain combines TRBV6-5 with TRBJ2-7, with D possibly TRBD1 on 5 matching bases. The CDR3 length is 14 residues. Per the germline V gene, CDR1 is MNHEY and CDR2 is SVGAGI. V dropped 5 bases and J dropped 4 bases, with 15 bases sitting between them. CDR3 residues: CASSAREPPYEQYF. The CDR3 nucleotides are TGTGCCAGCAGTGCCAGGGAACCTCCTTACGAGCAGTACTTC.

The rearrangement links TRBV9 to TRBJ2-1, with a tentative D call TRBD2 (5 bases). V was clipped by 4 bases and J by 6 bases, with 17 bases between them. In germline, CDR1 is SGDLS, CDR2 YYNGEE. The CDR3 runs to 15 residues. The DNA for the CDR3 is TGTGCCAGCAGCCCGTCGGACTCACACCTCAATGAGCAGTTCTTC. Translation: CASSPSDSHLNEQFF.

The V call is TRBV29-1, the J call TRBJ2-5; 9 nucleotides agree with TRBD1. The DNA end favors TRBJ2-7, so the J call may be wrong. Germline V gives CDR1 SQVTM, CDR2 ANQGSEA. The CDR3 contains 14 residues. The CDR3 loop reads CSVRGDRDPYEQYF. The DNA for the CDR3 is TGCAGCGTCCGGGGGGACAGGGATCCCTACGAGCAGTACTTC.

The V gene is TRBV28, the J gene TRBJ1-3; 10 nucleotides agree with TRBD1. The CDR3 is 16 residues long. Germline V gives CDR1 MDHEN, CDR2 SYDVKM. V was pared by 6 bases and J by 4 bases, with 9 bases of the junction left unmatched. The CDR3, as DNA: TGTGCCAGCAGGAATATGTTGACAGGGGGCGGAAACACCATATATTTT. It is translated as CASRNMLTGGGNTIYF. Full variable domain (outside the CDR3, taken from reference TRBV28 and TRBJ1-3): DVKVTQSSRYLVKRTGEKVFLECVQDMDHENMFWYRQDPGLGLRLIYFSYDVKMKEKGDIPEGYSVSREKKERFSLILESASTNQTSMYLCASRNMLTGGGNTIYFGEGSWLTVV.

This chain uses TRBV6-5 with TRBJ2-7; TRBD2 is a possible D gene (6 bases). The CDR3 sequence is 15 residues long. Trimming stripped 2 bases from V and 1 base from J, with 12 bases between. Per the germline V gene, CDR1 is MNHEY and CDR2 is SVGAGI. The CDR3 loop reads CASSYRRDGSYEQYF. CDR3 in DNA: TGTGCCAGCAGTTACCGGAGGGACGGTTCCTACGAGCAGTACTTC.

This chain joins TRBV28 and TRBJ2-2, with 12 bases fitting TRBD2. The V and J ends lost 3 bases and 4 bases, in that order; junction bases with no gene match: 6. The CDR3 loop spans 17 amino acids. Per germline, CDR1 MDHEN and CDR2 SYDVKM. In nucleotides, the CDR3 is TGTGCCAGCAGTTTCCCTAGCGGGAGGGATGGCACCGGGGAGCTGTTTTTT. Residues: CASSFPSGRDGTGELFF. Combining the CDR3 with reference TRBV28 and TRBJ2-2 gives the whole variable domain DVKVTQSSRYLVKRTGEKVFLECVQDMDHENMFWYRQDPGLGLRLIYFSYDVKMKEKGDIPEGYSVSREKKERFSLILESASTNQTSMYLCASSFPSGRDGTGELFFGEGSRLTVL.

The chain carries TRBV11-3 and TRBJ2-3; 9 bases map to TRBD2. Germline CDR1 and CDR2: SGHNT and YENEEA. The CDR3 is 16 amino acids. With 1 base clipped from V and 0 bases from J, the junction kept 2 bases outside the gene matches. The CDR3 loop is CASSLVLAGSTDTQYF. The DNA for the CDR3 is TGTGCCAGCAGCTTAGTACTAGCGGGTAGCACAGATACGCAGTATTTT.

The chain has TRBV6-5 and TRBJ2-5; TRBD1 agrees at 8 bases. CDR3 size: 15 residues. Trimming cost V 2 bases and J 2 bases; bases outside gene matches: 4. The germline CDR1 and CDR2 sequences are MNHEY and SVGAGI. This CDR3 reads CASSYGWDRQETQYF. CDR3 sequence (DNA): TGTGCCAGCAGTTACGGGTGGGACAGGCAAGAGACCCAGTACTTC.

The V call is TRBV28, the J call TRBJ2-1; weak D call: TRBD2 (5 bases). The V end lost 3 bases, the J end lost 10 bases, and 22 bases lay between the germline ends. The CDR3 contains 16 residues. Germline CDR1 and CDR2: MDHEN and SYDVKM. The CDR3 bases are TGTGCCAGCAGTTTCCCCTTGATGGCAGCCCGGAGGGAGCAGTTCTTC. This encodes CASSFPLMAARREQFF.

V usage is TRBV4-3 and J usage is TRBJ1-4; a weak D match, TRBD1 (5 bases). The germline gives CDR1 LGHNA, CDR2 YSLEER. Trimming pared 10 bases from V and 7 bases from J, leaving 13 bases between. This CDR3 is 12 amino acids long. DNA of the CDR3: TGCGCCACCGGGGGTCGTGGTGAAAAACTGTTTTTT. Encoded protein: CATGGRGEKLFF.

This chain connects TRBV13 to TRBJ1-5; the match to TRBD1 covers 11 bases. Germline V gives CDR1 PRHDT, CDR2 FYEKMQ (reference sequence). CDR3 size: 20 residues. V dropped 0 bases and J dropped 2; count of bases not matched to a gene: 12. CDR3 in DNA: TGTGCCAGCAGCTTAGGCCCCGGAAGGACAGGGGGCCGGGGCAATCAGCCCCAGCATTTT. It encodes CASSLGPGRTGGRGNQPQHF.

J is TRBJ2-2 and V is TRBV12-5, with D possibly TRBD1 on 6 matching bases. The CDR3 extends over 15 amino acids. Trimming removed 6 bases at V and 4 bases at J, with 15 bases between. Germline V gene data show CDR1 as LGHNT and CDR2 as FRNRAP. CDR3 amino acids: CASGDPGQGTGELFF. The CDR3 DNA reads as TGTGCTAGTGGCGACCCGGGACAAGGCACCGGGGAGCTGTTTTTT. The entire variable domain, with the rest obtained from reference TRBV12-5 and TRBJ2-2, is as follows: DARVTQTPRHKVTEMGQEVTMRCQPILGHNTVFWYRQTMMQGLELLAYFRNRAPLDDSGMPKDRFSAEMPDATLATLKIQPSEPRDSAVYFCASGDPGQGTGELFFGEGSRLTVL.

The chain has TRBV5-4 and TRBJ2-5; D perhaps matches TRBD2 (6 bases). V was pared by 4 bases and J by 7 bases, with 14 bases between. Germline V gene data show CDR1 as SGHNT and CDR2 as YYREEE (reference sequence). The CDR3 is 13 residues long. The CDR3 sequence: CASSVTSAGTQYF. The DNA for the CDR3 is TGTGCCAGCAGCGTGACTAGTGCGGGGACCCAGTACTTC.

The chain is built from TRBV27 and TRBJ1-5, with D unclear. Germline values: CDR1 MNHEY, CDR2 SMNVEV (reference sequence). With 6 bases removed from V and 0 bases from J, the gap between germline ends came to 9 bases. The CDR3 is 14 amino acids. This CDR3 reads CASRKLDSNQPQHF. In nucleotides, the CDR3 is TGTGCCAGCAGGAAGTTAGATAGCAATCAGCCCCAGCATTTT.

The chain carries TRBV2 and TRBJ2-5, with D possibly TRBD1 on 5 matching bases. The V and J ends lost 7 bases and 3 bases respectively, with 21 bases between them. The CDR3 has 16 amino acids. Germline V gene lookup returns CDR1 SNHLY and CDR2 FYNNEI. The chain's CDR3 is CASTPRAGWLEETQYF. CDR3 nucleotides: TGTGCCAGCACTCCCCGTGCAGGGTGGTTGGAAGAGACCCAGTACTTC.

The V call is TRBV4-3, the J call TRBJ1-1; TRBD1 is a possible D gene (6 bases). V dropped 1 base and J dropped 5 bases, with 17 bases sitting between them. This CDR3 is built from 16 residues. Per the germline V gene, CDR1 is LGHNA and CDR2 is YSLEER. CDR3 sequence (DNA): TGCGCCAGCAGCCAAGGCCCACAGGGTGGTTGGACTGAAGCTTTCTTT. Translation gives CASSQGPQGGWTEAFF.

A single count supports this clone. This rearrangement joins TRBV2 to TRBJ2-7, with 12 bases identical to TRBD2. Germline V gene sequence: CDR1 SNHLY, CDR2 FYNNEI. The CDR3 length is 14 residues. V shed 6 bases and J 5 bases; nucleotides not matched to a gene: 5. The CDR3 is CASRPTSGSHEQYF. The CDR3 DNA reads TGTGCCAGCAGGCCGACTAGCGGGAGTCACGAGCAGTACTTC.

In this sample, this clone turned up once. The CDR3 nucleotides are TGTGCCAGTAGCCCGTTGGTGTTGGGCAATAGCAATCAGCCCCAGCATTTT. Its translation: CASSPLVLGNSNQPQHF. V usage is TRBV19 and J usage is TRBJ1-5; D not resolved. Germline V gene lookup returns CDR1 LNHDA and CDR2 SQIVND (reference sequence). This CDR3 comprises 17 residues. The ends were cut back, 6 bases at V and 0 bases at J, with 18 bases in the middle. Full variable domain (remainder filled in from reference TRBV19 and TRBJ1-5): DGGITQSPKYLFRKEGQNVTLSCEQNLNHDAMYWYRQDPGQGLRLIYYSQIVNDFQKGDIAEGYSVSREKKESFPLTVTSAQKNPTAFYLCASSPLVLGNSNQPQHFGDGTRLSIL.

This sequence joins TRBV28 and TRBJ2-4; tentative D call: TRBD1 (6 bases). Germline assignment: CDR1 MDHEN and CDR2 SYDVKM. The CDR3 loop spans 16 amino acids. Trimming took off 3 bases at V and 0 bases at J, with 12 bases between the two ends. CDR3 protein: CASSFGTSLAKNIQYF. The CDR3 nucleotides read TGTGCCAGCAGTTTCGGGACATCACTAGCCAAAAACATTCAGTACTTC. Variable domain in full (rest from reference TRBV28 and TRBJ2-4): DVKVTQSSRYLVKRTGEKVFLECVQDMDHENMFWYRQDPGLGLRLIYFSYDVKMKEKGDIPEGYSVSREKKERFSLILESASTNQTSMYLCASSFGTSLAKNIQYFGAGTRLSVL.

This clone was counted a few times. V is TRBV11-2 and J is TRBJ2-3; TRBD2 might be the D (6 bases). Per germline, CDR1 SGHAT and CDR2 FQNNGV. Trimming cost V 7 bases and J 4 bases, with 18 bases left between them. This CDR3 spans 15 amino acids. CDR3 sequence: CASTPQRVGADTQYF. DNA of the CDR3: TGTGCCAGCACCCCCCAGCGGGTGGGCGCAGATACGCAGTATTTT.

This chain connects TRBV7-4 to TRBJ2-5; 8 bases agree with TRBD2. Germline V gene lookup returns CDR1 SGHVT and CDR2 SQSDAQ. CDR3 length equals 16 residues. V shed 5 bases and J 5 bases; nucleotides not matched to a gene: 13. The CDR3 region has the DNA TGTGCCAGCAGCCTACAGCCGGGGGGGTTGGGGGAGACCCAGTACTTC. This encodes CASSLQPGGLGETQYF.

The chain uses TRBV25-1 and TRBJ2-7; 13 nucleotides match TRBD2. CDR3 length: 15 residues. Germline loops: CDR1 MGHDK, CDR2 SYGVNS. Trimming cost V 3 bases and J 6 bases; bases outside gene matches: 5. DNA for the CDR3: TGTGCCAGCAGTGACACTAGCGGGAGGGCCGGCGAGCAGTACTTC. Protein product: CASSDTSGRAGEQYF.

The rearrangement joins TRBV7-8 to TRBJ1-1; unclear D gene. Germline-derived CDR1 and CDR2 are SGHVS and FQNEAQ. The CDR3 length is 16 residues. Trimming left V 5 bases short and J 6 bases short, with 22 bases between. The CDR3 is CASSPHRAGSMAEAFF. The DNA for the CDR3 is TGTGCCAGCAGCCCCCATCGCGCAGGTTCAATGGCTGAAGCTTTCTTT.

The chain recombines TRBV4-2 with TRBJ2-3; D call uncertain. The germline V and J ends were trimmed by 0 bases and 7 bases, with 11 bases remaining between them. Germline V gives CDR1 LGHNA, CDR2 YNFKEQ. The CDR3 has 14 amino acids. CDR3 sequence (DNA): TGTGCCAGCAGCCAAGATGGGCCCGAGAATACGCAGTATTTT. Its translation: CASSQDGPENTQYF.

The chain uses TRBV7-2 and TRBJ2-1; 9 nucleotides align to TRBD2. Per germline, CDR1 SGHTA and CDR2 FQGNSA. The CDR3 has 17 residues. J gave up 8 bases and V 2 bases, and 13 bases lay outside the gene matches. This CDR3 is CASSLTAGTSWRDEQFF. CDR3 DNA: TGTGCCAGCAGCTTAACGGCCGGGACTAGCTGGAGGGATGAGCAGTTCTTC.